This T cell receptor (beta chain) originates from a study of cytomegalovirus exposure and HLA in healthy donors. Study observations and caveats: Previously analyzed data showed that most TCR beta V segments were productive at a frequency of about 87% or about 30%. Reportedly, diagnosis of cytomegalovirus status by the classifier showed high specificity and sensitivity. Presence/absence analysis assumed near-uniform sequencing depth across donors. Generally TCR sequences proved uncommon, though certain public TCRs appeared in numerous donors.

On this clone: Its specificity is unknown.

The PCR made use of 60 Vbeta and 13 Jbeta primers. Clones were sequenced by immunoSEQ multiplex PCR, and TCRdb holds only the in-frame ones, with some missing. Of about 95,000 clones in the sample, over 70% were seen once. V gave up 2 bases and J gave up 3 bases, with 5 bases separating them. This CDR3 comprises 13 residues. Germline-derived CDR1 and CDR2 are WSHSY and SAAADI. V and J are TRBV10-2 and TRBJ2-1; no clear D gene. The receptor's source is a young man in good health and CMV-seropositive. Sequencing input: PBMCs. The CDR3 region is CASSENFYNEQFF. CDR3 bases: TGCGCCAGCAGTGAGAACTTCTACAATGAGCAGTTCTTC.